The 26 T cell receptor beta chains below come from one sample, sequenced in a study of blood T cells in healthy people across ages. A second about 7 to 12 cycle PCR used barcoded and J-beta primers. TCRdb itself ran the 5' RACE reads through MiXCR, one entry per CDR3 protein. This repertoire shows fewer than 2 million distinct CDR3 sequences, roughly two fifths found once; its top ten account for roughly 23%. The sequencing sample was made of blood. The receptor source for this set is a human donor in good health.

The CDR3 loop reads CASNQDLRGLLYNEQFF. The CDR3 DNA reads as TGTGCCAGCAATCAGGATTTGCGGGGGCTATTGTACAATGAGCAGTTCTTC. The V call is TRBV6-2 or TRBV6-3, the J call TRBJ2-1; maybe TRBD2 (7 bases). Trimming pared 7 bases from V and 4 bases from J, leaving 23 bases between. This CDR3 is built from 17 residues. Germline CDR1 MNHEY, CDR2 SVGEGT.

The table lists this clonotype with a few counts. The chain's CDR3 is CASRTSGGASEQYF. The CDR3 bases are TGTGCCAGCAGAACTAGCGGGGGGGCCTCCGAGCAGTACTTC. The rearrangement links TRBV5-6 to TRBJ2-7; 13 positions agree with TRBD2. The CDR3 spans 14 residues. With 5 bases clipped from V and 6 bases from J, the junction kept 5 bases outside the gene matches. Germline V gene data show CDR1 as SGHDT and CDR2 as YYEEEE.

The chain couples TRBV28 to TRBJ2-1, with D possibly TRBD1 on 6 matching bases. The CDR3 runs 13 residues. The V gene's germline CDR1 is MDHEN and CDR2 SYDVKM. Deletions cut 7 bases from V and 7 bases from J, with 14 bases between. The DNA for the CDR3 is TGTGCCAGCATCGCCCAGGGGATTAATGAGCAGTTCTTC. Translated, it gives CASIAQGINEQFF.

This rearrangement joins TRBV18 to TRBJ2-7, with 10 bases matching TRBD2. CDR3 length: 14 residues. V trimming: 4 bases; J trimming: 1 base; junction bases outside the gene matches: 1. From germline, CDR1 is KGHSH and CDR2 LQKENI. The CDR3 nucleotides read TGTGCCAGCTCACAGACTAGCGGGTCCTACGAGCAGTACTTC. Translating gives CASSQTSGSYEQYF.

As for this clonotype: A much larger clone lies one base from this, so it may be a read error. This chain joins TRBV24-1 and TRBJ2-5; D is uncertain. The germline CDR1 and CDR2 sequences are KGHDR and SFDVKD. V was trimmed by 3 bases and J by 11 bases, leaving 21 bases between them. CDR3 length: 15 amino acids. The CDR3 DNA reads as TGTGCCACCAGTGATCGGCAGGTATCGTTCAATGAGCAGTACTTC. It specifies CATSDRQVSFNEQYF.

V gene TRBV7-9 combines with J gene TRBJ2-3, with D possibly being TRBD2 (7 bases). The germline CDR1 and CDR2 sequences are SEHNR and FQNEAQ (reference sequence). With 1 base removed from V and 0 bases from J, the gap between germline ends came to 17 bases. This CDR3 has 18 residues. In nucleotides, the CDR3 is TGTGCCAGCAGCTTAGGCGTCGCGGGGGCCGCTAGCACAGATACGCAGTATTTT. Protein: CASSLGVAGAASTDTQYF.

This clonotype appeared a few times. The gene calls are TRBV2 and TRBJ2-7; possible D gene TRBD1, 5 bases. The germline V and J ends were trimmed by 0 bases and 0 bases, with 12 bases remaining between them. Germline V gives CDR1 SNHLY, CDR2 FYNNEI. The CDR3 runs 16 residues. Here the CDR3 DNA reads TGTGCCAGCAGTGAAGCTCGCGACAGCTACTCCTACGAGCAGTACTTC. It translates to CASSEARDSYSYEQYF.

This clonotype was picked up one time. The rearrangement joins TRBV6-5 to TRBJ1-2; D remains ambiguous. V lost 8 bases to trimming and J lost 4 bases, with 11 bases between them. Germline V CDR1 and CDR2: MNHEY, SVGAGI. This CDR3 contains 12 residues. The CDR3 sequence: CASGHSSYGYTF. The CDR3 coding sequence is TGTGCCAGCGGTCACAGTTCCTATGGCTACACCTTC.

For this clonotype: The junction and the germline gene differ at one end; a read error may be behind it. V is TRBV20-1 and J is TRBJ2-1; D is perhaps TRBD1 (6 bases). This CDR3 is built from 14 residues. Germline-derived CDR1 and CDR2 are DFQATT and SNEGSKA (reference sequence). The chain's CDR3 is CTASSGVAYNEQFF. CDR3 in DNA: TGCACTGCTAGTTCAGGGGTGGCCTACAATGAGCAGTTCTTC.

This clonotype was observed a handful of times. The chain links TRBV29-1 to TRBJ1-2; D might be TRBD1 (6 bases). Per germline, CDR1 SQVTM and CDR2 ANQGSEA. This CDR3 spans 12 amino acids. Trimming stripped 7 bases from V and 3 bases from J, with 12 bases between. The CDR3 sequence is CSGGEGDYGYTF. CDR3 bases: TGCAGCGGGGGCGAGGGGGACTATGGCTACACCTTC.

The CDR3 reads CASSVAVGLNYEQYF. The CDR3 nucleotides read TGTGCCAGCAGCGTAGCGGTGGGGCTGAACTACGAGCAGTACTTC. The chain uses TRBV9 and TRBJ2-7, with D possibly matching TRBD1 (5 bases). This CDR3 contains 15 residues. CDR1 and CDR2 (germline): SGDLS, YYNGEE. The V and J ends lost 0 bases and 3 bases respectively, with 13 bases between them.

This clonotype was found a few times. The rearrangement joins TRBV7-2 to TRBJ1-2; TRBD1 might be the D (5 bases). Trimming took off 5 bases at V and 5 bases at J, with 18 bases between the two ends. Germline loops: CDR1 SGHTA, CDR2 FQGNSA. The CDR3 has 15 residues. CDR3 DNA: TGTGCCAGCAGCCTATCCCGAATAAAGGGGTATGGCTACACCTTC. It translates to CASSLSRIKGYGYTF. Full variable domain (missing parts from reference TRBV7-2 and TRBJ1-2): GAGVSQSPSNKVTEKGKDVELRCDPISGHTALYWYRQSLGQGLEFLIYFQGNSAPDKSGLPSDRFSAERTGGSVSTLTIQRTQQEDSAVYLCASSLSRIKGYGYTFGSGTRLTVV.

This clonotype has only a few counts. This chain joins TRBV7-9 and TRBJ2-7; perhaps TRBD1 as D (6 bases). The CDR3 spans 13 residues. V dropped 10 bases and J dropped 2 bases, with 15 bases sitting between them. Germline lookup yields CDR1 SEHNR and CDR2 FQNEAQ (reference sequence). CDR3 sequence reads: CATEDSSAYEQYF. For the CDR3, the DNA is TGTGCCACCGAGGACAGCTCAGCCTACGAGCAGTACTTC. Filled out from reference TRBV7-9 and TRBJ2-7, the complete variable domain reads DTGVSQNPRHKITKRGQNVTFRCDPISEHNRLYWYRQTLGQGPEFLTYFQNEAQLEKSRLLSDRFSAERPKGSFSTLEIQRTEQGDSAMYLCATEDSSAYEQYFGPGTRLTVT.

This sequence joins TRBV12-3 or TRBV12-4 and TRBJ2-1; D not certain. Trimming left V 0 bases short and J 0 bases short, with 9 bases between. This CDR3 is built from 16 residues. CDR3 region: CASSLAGLGSYNEQFF. CDR3 nucleotide sequence: TGTGCCAGCAGTTTAGCAGGGTTGGGCTCCTACAATGAGCAGTTCTTC.

This clonotype was seen a few times. For the CDR3, the DNA is TGTGCCACCAGCAGAGATCGGGCGGGGGTACTCTACGAGCAGTACTTC. Translated: CATSRDRAGVLYEQYF. The genes are TRBV15 and TRBJ2-7; 7 bases are a match to TRBD2. The CDR3 contains 16 residues. Germline CDR1 LNHNV, CDR2 YYDKDF (reference sequence). The V and J ends lost 0 bases and 3 bases, in that order; junction bases with no gene match: 8.

The rearrangement links TRBV5-1 to TRBJ1-1, with 7 nucleotides matching TRBD1. J was trimmed by 0 bases and V by 3 bases; bases with no gene match: 11. The CDR3 consists of 17 residues. Looked up from germline, CDR1 is SGHRS and CDR2 is YFSETQ. The CDR3 bases are TGCGCCAGCAGCTCAAACAGGGGTGAGGTGATGAACACTGAAGCTTTCTTT. It yields the protein CASSSNRGEVMNTEAFF.

As regards this clonotype: At one boundary the junction diverges from the germline segment, which might be a read error. The chain joins TRBV7-2 to TRBJ1-2; possibly TRBD1 for D (6 bases). Germline V lookup: CDR1 SGHTA, CDR2 FQGNSA. CDR3 length: 15 residues. The CDR3 DNA follows: TGTGCCAGCAGCGCGCGAACTACAGGGAACTCTGGCTACACCTTC. Amino acids: CASSARTTGNSGYTF.

The rearrangement uses TRBV11-1 and TRBJ2-3; D is ambiguous. The CDR3 has 15 amino acids. V was trimmed by 5 bases and J by 0 bases, leaving 12 bases between them. The V gene's germline CDR1 is SGHAT and CDR2 FQDESV (reference sequence). CDR3 DNA sequence: TGTGCCAGCAGCCGCGGACGGAGCAGCACAGATACGCAGTATTTT. Amino acids: CASSRGRSSTDTQYF.

In this sample, this clonotype turned up a few times. The chain links TRBV18 to TRBJ1-1; unclear D gene. Looked up from germline, CDR1 is KGHSH and CDR2 is LQKENI. V dropped 0 bases and J dropped 2 bases, with 4 bases sitting between them. The CDR3 is 13 residues long. CDR3 bases: TGTGCCAGCTCACCACCCATAAACACTGAAGCTTTCTTT. It codes for CASSPPINTEAFF.

The chain recombines TRBV7-2 with TRBJ2-1; D might be TRBD1 (6 bases). Trimming removed 2 bases from V and 0 bases from J, with 14 bases in between. CDR3 length equals 17 residues. Germline CDR1 SGHTA, CDR2 FQGNSA. CDR3 in amino acids: CASSLLGGSSSYNEQFF. DNA for the CDR3: TGTGCCAGCAGCTTATTAGGGGGTTCAAGCTCCTACAATGAGCAGTTCTTC.

The CDR3 here is CASRSDTDTQYF. CDR3 bases: TGTGCCAGCAGATCGGACACAGATACGCAGTATTTT. The chain recombines TRBV6-2 or TRBV6-3 with TRBJ2-3; D is unresolved. Trimming removed 6 bases from V and 2 bases from J, with 6 bases in between. Germline-derived CDR1 and CDR2 are MNHEY and SVGEGT. This CDR3 comprises 12 residues.

The chain joins TRBV28 to TRBJ1-1; no definite D call. Between the trimmed V and J ends, which lost 3 bases and 11 bases, there was a span of 13 bases. The CDR3 loop spans 12 amino acids. Germline lookup yields CDR1 MDHEN and CDR2 SYDVKM. CDR3 DNA: TGTGCCAGCAGTTTGAATTTTATGCGGGCTTTCTTT. Its translation: CASSLNFMRAFF.

This chain links TRBV7-9 with TRBJ1-5, with 8 bases matching TRBD1. The ends lost 5 bases at V and 2 bases at J; junction bases unmatched: 5. Germline V gives CDR1 SEHNR, CDR2 FQNEAQ (reference sequence). There are 15 residues in the CDR3. CDR3: CASSTDRERNQPQHF. CDR3 nucleotides: TGTGCCAGCAGCACGGACAGGGAACGCAATCAGCCCCAGCATTTT.

This clonotype was recorded a few times. CDR3 in DNA: TGTGCCAGCAGTTGGGGGGAAGAGCAGTTCTTC. Protein sequence: CASSWGEEQFF. This chain joins TRBV6-2 or TRBV6-3 and TRBJ2-1; weak D call: TRBD2 (6 bases). The CDR3 consists of 11 residues. Trimming stripped 4 bases from V and 10 bases from J, with 8 bases between. The germline V gene encodes CDR1 MNHEY and CDR2 SVGEGT.

V gene TRBV20-1 combines with J gene TRBJ1-2; TRBD1 matches 7 bases. The V segment lost 2 bases and the J segment 6 bases; nucleotides outside the gene matches: 6. CDR3 length equals 13 residues. Per germline, CDR1 DFQATT and CDR2 SNEGSKA (reference sequence). The DNA for the CDR3 is TGCAGTGCTAGATCCGACAGGGCTGATGGCTACACCTTC. It codes for CSARSDRADGYTF.

This chain connects TRBV21-1 to TRBJ2-7; the listed D gene, TRBD1, was not tested against the DNA. TRBV21-1 is tagged as a pseudogene. This CDR3 is built from 17 residues. The CDR3 nucleotides are TGTGCCAGCAGCAACCGACAGGGGGCCAAACCTCCGTACGAGCAGTACTTC. Its translation is CASSNRQGAKPPYEQYF.